This entry concerns a single T cell receptor beta chain. What it recognizes is unknown. The record originates from a study of T cell responses to AZD1222 COVID-19 vaccine. Here immunoSEQ multiplex PCR was the method, and the copy in TCRdb shows in-frame clones only, minus some. The sample lists around 200,000 clones, 85% to 95% seen once, with about 4% in the top ten. The CDR3 has 13 residues. Germline lookup yields CDR1 MNHNS and CDR2 SASEGT. Between the trimmed V and J ends, which lost 1 base and 4 bases, there was a span of 7 bases. Study-wide results and caveats: Increases in Spike-specific TCR breadth and depth were seen after two AZD1222 doses. Females made up more of the donors, who were largely white British, and clonal diversity may have come out too low.

The chain employs TRBV6-1 and TRBJ1-2; tentatively, D is TRBD1 (5 bases). The sample here was peripheral blood, taken on day 0 of AZD1222 vaccination. This clonotype was obtained from an adult in good health. The CDR3 nucleotides read TGTGCCAGCAGTGAAGTAAGGGGCTATGGCTACACCTTC. Protein sequence: CASSEVRGYGYTF.